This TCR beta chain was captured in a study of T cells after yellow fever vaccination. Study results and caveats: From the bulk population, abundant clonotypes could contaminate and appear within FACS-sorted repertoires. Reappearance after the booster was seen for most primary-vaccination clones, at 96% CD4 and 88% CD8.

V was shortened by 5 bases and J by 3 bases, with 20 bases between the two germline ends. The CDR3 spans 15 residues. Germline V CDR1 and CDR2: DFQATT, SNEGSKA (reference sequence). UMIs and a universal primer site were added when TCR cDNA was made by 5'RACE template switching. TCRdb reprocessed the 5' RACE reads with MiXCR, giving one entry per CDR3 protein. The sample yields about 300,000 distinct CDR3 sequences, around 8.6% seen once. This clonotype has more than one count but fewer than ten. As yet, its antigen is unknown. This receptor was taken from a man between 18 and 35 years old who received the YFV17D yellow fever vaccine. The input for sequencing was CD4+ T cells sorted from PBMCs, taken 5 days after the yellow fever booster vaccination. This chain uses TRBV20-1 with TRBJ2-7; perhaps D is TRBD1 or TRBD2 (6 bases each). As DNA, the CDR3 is TGCAGTGCTGGCCCCGGGTCGGGGGCGCGCTACGAGCAGTACTTC. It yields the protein CSAGPGSGARYEQYF.